Listed below are T cell receptor beta chains from one sample, sequenced in a study of blood T cell dynamics during melanoma immunotherapy. Only in-frame clones appear in the TCRdb table, and some are missing; sequencing was by immunoSEQ multiplex PCR. The repertoire includes about 8,600 clones, about 85% of them detected once, and over 5.5% sits in the top ten. This specimen consisted of blood, obtained from a patient treated with checkpoint blockade. All receptors derive from a human donor with melanoma. Both conserved end residues are part of each CDR3. Clone size, where shown, is once, few, many, or a class for clones that have expanded.

j_gene,v_gene,abundance,CDR3aa
TRBJ2-1,TRBV18,NA,CASSSGTGSYNEQFF
TRBJ1-1,TRBV28,NA,CASISWGNTEAFF
TRBJ2-5,TRBV7-2,NA,CASRSGVQETQYF
TRBJ2-3,TRBV19,NA,CASSPHRGSTDTQYF
TRBJ1-1,TRBV15,NA,CATSRTGAGSGAEAFF
TRBJ1-4,TRBV15,NA,CATSRAGAEKLFF
TRBJ2-7,TRBV7-8,NA,CASRPLGSGGESHYEQYF
TRBJ1-4,TRBV4-1,NA,CASSPLQGGNSKLFF
TRBJ2-3,TRBV4-3,once,CASSLVAASTDTQYF
TRBJ1-3,TRBV9,NA,CASNPGTFSGNTIYF
TRBJ1-4,TRBV6-1,NA,CASSERLGSNEKLFF
TRBJ2-7,TRBV7-2,NA,CASSYVAGNYEQYF
TRBJ1-6,TRBV5-5,NA,CASSVGTGGYSPLHF
TRBJ1-5,TRBV19,NA,CASSIESQGVYSNQPQHF
TRBJ1-3,TRBV5-5,NA,CASSLAVVPPAGNTIYF
TRBJ2-5,TRBV28,NA,CASSYSTSAQETQYF
TRBJ1-1,TRBV4-1,NA,CASSQERGGNTEAFF
TRBJ1-3,TRBV5-1,NA,CASGEGRPGNTIYF
TRBJ2-3,TRBV15,NA,CATSTDRADTQYF
TRBJ2-6,TRBV19,NA,CASSIAGAGANVLTF
TRBJ1-1,TRBV19,few,CASSIVQMNTEAFF
TRBJ2-5,TRBV5-1,NA,CASSLARDGGQETQYF
TRBJ2-1,TRBV7-9,once,CASTRLTSGGREQFF
TRBJ1-2,TRBV7-9,NA,CASSLGGGYTF
TRBJ2-1,TRBV7-3,NA,CASSPIADNEQFF
TRBJ2-2,TRBV25-1,NA,CASKGLEGNTGELFF
TRBJ2-2,TRBV6-6,NA,CASSHFPGNTGELFF
TRBJ2-7,TRBV6-1,NA,CASSEGFARIYEQYF